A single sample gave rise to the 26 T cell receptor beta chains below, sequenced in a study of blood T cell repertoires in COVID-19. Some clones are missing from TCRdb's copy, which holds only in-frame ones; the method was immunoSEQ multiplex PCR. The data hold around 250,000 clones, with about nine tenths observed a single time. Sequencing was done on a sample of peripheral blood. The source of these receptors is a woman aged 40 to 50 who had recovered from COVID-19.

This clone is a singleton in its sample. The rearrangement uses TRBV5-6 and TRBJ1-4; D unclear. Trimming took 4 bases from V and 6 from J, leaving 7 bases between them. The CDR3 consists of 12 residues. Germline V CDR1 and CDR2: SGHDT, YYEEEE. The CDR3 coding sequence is TGTGCCAGCAGCATTGCAGATGAAAAACTGTTTTTT. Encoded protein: CASSIADEKLFF.

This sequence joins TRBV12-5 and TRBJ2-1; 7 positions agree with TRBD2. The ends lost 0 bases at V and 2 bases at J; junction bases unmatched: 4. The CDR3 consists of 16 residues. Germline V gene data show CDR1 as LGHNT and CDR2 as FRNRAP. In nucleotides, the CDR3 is TGTGCTAGTGGTTTGGTATACAGCGGGGCCTACAATGAGCAGTTCTTC. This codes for CASGLVYSGAYNEQFF.

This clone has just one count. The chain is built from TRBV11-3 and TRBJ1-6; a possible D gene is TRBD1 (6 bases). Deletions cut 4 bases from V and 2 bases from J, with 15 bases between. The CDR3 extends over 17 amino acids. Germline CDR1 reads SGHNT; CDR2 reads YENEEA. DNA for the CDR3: TGTGCCAGCAGCTCAAGGACAGAATCGCCCTATAATTCACCCCTCCACTTT. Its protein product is CASSSRTESPYNSPLHF.

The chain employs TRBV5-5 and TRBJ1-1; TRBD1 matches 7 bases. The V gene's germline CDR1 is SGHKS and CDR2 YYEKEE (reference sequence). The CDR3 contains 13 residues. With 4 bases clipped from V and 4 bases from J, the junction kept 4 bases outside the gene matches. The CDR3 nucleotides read TGTGCCAGCAGCCAGGGGGTTGGCACTGAAGCTTTCTTT. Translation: CASSQGVGTEAFF. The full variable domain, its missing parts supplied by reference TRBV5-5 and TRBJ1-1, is DAGVTQSPTHLIKTRGQQVTLRCSPISGHKSVSWYQQVLGQGPQFIFQYYEKEERGRGNFPDRFSARQFPNYSSELNVNALLLGDSALYLCASSQGVGTEAFFGQGTRLTVV.

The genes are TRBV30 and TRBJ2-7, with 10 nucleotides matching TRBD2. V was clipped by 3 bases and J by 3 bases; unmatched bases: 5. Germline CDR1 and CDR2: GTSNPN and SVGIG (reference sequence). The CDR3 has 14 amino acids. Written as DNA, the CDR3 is TGTGCCTGGAGAGGTAGCGGGAGGCTCTACGAGCAGTACTTC. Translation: CAWRGSGRLYEQYF.

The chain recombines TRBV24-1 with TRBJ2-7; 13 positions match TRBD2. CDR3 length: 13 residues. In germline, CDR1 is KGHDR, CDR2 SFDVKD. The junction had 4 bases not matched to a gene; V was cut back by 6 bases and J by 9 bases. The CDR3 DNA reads TGTGCCACCAGTCGGACTAGCGGGAGCCGGCAGTACTTC. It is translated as CATSRTSGSRQYF.

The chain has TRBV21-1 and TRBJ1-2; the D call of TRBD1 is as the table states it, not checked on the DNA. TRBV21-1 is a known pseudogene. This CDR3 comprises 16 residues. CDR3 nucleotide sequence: TGTGCCAGCAGCAGTCCCGGGACACGGTATGTTGCCGGCTACACCTTC. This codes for CASSSPGTRYVAGYTF.

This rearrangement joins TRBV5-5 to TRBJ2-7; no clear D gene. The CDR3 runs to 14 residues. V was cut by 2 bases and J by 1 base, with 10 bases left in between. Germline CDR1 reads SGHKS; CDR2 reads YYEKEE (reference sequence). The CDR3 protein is CASSFNALSYEQYF. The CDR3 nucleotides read TGTGCCAGCAGCTTTAATGCACTTTCCTACGAGCAGTACTTC. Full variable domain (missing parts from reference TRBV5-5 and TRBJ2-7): DAGVTQSPTHLIKTRGQQVTLRCSPISGHKSVSWYQQVLGQGPQFIFQYYEKEERGRGNFPDRFSARQFPNYSSELNVNALLLGDSALYLCASSFNALSYEQYFGPGTRLTVT.

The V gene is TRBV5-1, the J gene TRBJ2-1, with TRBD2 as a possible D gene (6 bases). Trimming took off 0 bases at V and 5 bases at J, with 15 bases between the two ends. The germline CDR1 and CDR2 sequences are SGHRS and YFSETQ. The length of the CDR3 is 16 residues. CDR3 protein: CASSLVVGTQNNEQFF. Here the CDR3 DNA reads TGCGCCAGCAGCTTGGTAGTTGGGACTCAGAACAATGAGCAGTTCTTC.

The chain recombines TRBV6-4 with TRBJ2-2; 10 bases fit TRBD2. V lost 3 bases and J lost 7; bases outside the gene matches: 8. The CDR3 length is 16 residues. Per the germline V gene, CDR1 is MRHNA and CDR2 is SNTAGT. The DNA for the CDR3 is TGTGCCAGCAGTGAAGGAGCGGGAGGGCCTGTCGGGGAGCTGTTTTTT. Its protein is CASSEGAGGPVGELFF.

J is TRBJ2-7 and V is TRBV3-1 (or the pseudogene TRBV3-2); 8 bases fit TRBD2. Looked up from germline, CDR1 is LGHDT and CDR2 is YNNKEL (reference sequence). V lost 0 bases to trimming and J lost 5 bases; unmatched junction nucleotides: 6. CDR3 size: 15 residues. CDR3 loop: CASSQDGSGGHEQYF. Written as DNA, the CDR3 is TGTGCCAGCAGCCAAGACGGGAGCGGGGGCCACGAGCAGTACTTC.

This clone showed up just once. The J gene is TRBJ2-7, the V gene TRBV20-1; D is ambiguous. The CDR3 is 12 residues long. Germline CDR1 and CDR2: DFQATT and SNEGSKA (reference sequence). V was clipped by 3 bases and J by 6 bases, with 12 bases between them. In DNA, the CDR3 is TGCAGTGCTAGTGGGCTAGAGCGCGAGCAGTACTTC. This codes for CSASGLEREQYF.

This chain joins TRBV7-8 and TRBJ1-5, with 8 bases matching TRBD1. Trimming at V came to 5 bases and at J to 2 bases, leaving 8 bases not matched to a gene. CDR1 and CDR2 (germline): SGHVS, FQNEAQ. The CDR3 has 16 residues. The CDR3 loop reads CASSLNRGGGNQPQHF. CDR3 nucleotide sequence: TGTGCCAGCAGCCTTAACAGGGGGGGAGGCAATCAGCCCCAGCATTTT.

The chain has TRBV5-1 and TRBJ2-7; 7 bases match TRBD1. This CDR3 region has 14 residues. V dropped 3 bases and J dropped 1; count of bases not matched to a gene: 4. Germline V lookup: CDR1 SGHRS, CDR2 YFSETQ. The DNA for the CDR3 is TGCGCCAGCAGCTGGGGACAGCAGTCCTACGAGCAGTACTTC. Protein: CASSWGQQSYEQYF.

The CDR3 region is CASSLNIAGADTQYF. The CDR3 nucleotides are TGTGCCAGCAGCTTAAACATCGCGGGGGCAGATACGCAGTATTTT. The V and J genes are TRBV3-1 (or the pseudogene TRBV3-2) and TRBJ2-3; 7 positions match TRBD2. This CDR3 is 15 amino acids long. Trimming removed 5 bases from V and 4 bases from J; junction bases left unmatched: 9. Germline V gene data show CDR1 as LGHDT and CDR2 as YNNKEL (reference sequence).

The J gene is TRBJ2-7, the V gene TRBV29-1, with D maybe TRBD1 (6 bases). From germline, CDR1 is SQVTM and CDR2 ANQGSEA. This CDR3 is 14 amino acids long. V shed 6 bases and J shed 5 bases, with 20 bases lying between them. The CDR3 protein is CSVMIRGESHEQYF. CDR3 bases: TGCAGCGTCATGATCAGGGGTGAGAGCCACGAGCAGTACTTC.

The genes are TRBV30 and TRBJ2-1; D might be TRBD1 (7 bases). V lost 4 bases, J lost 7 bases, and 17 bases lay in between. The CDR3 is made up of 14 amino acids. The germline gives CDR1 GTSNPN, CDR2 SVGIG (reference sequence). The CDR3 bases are TGTGCCTGGACAGAGGCAGGGGGGTTAAATGAGCAGTTCTTC. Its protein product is CAWTEAGGLNEQFF.

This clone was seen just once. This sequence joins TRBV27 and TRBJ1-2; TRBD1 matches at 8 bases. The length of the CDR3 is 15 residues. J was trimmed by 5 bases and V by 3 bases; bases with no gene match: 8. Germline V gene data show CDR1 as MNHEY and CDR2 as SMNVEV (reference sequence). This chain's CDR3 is CASSFSTGVGYGYTF. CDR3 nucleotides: TGTGCCAGCAGTTTTTCGACAGGGGTAGGGTATGGCTACACCTTC.

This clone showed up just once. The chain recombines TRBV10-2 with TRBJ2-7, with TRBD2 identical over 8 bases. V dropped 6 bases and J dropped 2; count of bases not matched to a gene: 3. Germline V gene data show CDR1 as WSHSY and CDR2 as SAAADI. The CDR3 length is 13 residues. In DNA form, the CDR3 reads TGCGCCAGCAGGACCGGGGGGGCCTACGAGCAGTACTTC. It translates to CASRTGGAYEQYF.

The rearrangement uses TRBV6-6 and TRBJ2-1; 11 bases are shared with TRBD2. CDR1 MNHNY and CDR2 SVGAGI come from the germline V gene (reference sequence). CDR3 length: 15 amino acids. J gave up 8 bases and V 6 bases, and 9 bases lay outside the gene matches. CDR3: CASRPGLAGQYEQFF. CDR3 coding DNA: TGTGCCAGCAGGCCTGGACTAGCGGGTCAATATGAGCAGTTCTTC.

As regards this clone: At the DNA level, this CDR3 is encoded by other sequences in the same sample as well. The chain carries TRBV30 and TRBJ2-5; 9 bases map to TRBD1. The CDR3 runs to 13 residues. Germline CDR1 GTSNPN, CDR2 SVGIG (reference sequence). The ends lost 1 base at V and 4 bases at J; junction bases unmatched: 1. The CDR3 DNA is TGTGCCTGGAGTGGACAGGGGGGAGAGACCCAGTACTTC. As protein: CAWSGQGGETQYF.

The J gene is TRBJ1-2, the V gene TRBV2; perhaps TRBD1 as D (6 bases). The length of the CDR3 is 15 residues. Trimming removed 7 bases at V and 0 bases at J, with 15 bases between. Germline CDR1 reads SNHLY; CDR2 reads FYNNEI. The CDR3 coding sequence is TGTGCCAGCACTACGATCAGGGGACCTAACTATGGCTACACCTTC. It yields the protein CASTTIRGPNYGYTF.

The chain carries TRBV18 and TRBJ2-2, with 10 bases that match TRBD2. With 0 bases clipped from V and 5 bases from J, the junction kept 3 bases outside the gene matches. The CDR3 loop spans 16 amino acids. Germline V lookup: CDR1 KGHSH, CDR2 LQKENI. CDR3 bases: TGTGCCAGCTCACCACCATCTAGCGGGAGAACCGGGGAGCTGTTTTTT. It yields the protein CASSPPSSGRTGELFF.

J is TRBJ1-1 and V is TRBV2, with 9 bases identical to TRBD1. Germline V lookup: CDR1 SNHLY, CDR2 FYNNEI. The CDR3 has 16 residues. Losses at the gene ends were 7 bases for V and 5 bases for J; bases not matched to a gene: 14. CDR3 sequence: CASTSTGVGQGTEAFF. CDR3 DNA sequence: TGTGCCAGCACCTCTACGGGAGTGGGACAGGGTACTGAAGCTTTCTTT. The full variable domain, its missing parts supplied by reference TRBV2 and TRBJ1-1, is EPEVTQTPSHQVTQMGQEVILRCVPISNHLYFYWYRQILGQKVEFLVSFYNNEISEKSEIFDDQFSVERPDGSNFTLKIRSTKLEDSAMYFCASTSTGVGQGTEAFFGQGTRLTVV.

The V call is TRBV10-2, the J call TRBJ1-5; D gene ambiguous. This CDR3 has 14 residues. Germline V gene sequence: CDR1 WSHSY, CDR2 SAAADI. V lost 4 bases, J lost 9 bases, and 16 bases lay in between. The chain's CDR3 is CASSASGRDGPQHF. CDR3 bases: TGCGCCAGCAGTGCCTCCGGACGGGATGGGCCCCAGCATTTT.

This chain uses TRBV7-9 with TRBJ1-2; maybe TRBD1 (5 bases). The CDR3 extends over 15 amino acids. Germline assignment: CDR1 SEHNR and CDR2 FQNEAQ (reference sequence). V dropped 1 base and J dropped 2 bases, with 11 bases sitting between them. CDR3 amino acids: CASSLGPGANYGYTF. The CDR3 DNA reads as TGTGCCAGCAGCTTAGGTCCTGGGGCGAACTATGGCTACACCTTC.